Following are 32 T cell receptor beta chains from one sample sequenced in a study of spatial heterogeneity in lung cancer. MiXCR was run by TCRdb on the 5' RACE reads, yielding one entry per CDR3 protein. The sample includes roughly 15,000 distinct CDR3 sequences, approximately 19% of them seen just once. Stated time point: blood at routine non-recurrence follow-up after resection. The input for sequencing was PBMCs, taken at follow-up. These receptors were collected from a male donor with early-stage non-small cell lung cancer.

The genes are TRBV6-2 or TRBV6-3 and TRBJ2-1, with 7 nucleotides matching TRBD2. The germline CDR1 and CDR2 sequences are MNHEY and SVGEGT. The CDR3 sequence is 15 residues long. J was trimmed by 7 bases and V by 3 bases; bases with no gene match: 9. This CDR3 is CASSYNQRGTNEQFF. CDR3 in DNA: TGTGCCAGCAGTTATAACCAGCGGGGAACAAATGAGCAGTTCTTC.

This clonotype came up a few times. The rearrangement joins TRBV12-3 or TRBV12-4 to TRBJ2-5; 9 nucleotides line up with TRBD1. The CDR3 is 16 amino acids. J was trimmed by 5 bases and V by 10 bases; bases with no gene match: 17. In DNA form, the CDR3 reads TGTGCCACCCAAAGGTCCGGGACAGGGAGTTGGGAGACCCAGTACTTC. This codes for CATQRSGTGSWETQYF.

Only a few counts were recorded for this clonotype. The chain links TRBV4-3 to TRBJ2-3; the D gene is possibly TRBD2 (5 bases). The CDR3 totals 13 residues. The V gene's germline CDR1 is LGHNA and CDR2 YSLEER. The germline V and J ends were trimmed by 1 base and 10 bases, with 12 bases remaining between them. CDR3 in amino acids: CASSQAPGMPQYF. CDR3 sequence (DNA): TGCGCCAGCAGCCAAGCCCCCGGGATGCCGCAGTATTTT.

CDR3 protein: CASSPQPGTGSGYEQYF. The CDR3 region has the DNA TGCGCCAGCAGCCCACAACCCGGGACAGGGTCCGGCTACGAGCAGTACTTC. This sequence joins TRBV5-1 and TRBJ2-7, with 9 bases identical to TRBD1. The length of the CDR3 is 17 residues. Per the germline V gene, CDR1 is SGHRS and CDR2 is YFSETQ. The V gene end was trimmed by 4 bases and the J gene end by 3 bases; junction bases not matched to a gene: 14.

This clonotype has just a few counts. V and J are TRBV6-1 and TRBJ2-1, with 11 bases matching TRBD1. The CDR3 spans 16 residues. Germline V gene lookup returns CDR1 MNHNS and CDR2 SASEGT. The V and J ends lost 8 bases and 5 bases, in that order; junction bases with no gene match: 11. CDR3 loop: CASATSGTGGNNEQFF. The CDR3, as DNA: TGTGCCAGCGCCACCTCCGGGACAGGGGGAAACAATGAGCAGTTCTTC.

This clonotype appeared a few times. Germline and junction disagree at one end, which may indicate a read error. The chain employs TRBV4-2 and TRBJ2-7, with 8 bases matching TRBD2. The CDR3 contains 15 residues. Germline V lookup: CDR1 LGHNA, CDR2 YNFKEQ. This CDR3 reads CTSSQEGGGPYEQYF. The CDR3 nucleotides are TGTACCAGCAGCCAAGAGGGCGGGGGGCCCTACGAGCAGTACTTC.

This clonotype was detected ten times or more. The V gene is TRBV20-1, the J gene TRBJ2-1; tentatively, D is TRBD1 or TRBD2 (6 bases each). The V gene's germline CDR1 is DFQATT and CDR2 SNEGSKA (reference sequence). Trimming stripped 3 bases from V and 4 bases from J, with 13 bases between. The CDR3 loop spans 14 amino acids. In nucleotides, the CDR3 is TGCAGTGCTAGCCCCGGGGGCAGTTACAATGAGCAGTTCTTC. Its translation: CSASPGGSYNEQFF.

The table lists this clonotype with many counts. The genes are TRBV7-6 and TRBJ2-2; D possibly uses TRBD1 or TRBD2 (6 bases each). Germline V gives CDR1 SGHVS, CDR2 FNYEAQ. V was pared by 3 bases and J by 0 bases, with 11 bases between. This CDR3 is built from 16 residues. CDR3 amino acids: CASSFRRGPNTGELFF. The CDR3, as DNA: TGTGCCAGCAGCTTCCGCCGGGGGCCGAACACCGGGGAGCTGTTTTTT.

Many counts were recorded for this clonotype. The CDR3 bases are TGCAGTGCTAGTCCACCCCGCACTGAAGCTTTCTTT. It translates to CSASPPRTEAFF. V is TRBV20-1 and J is TRBJ1-1, with unresolved D. Looked up from germline, CDR1 is DFQATT and CDR2 is SNEGSKA (reference sequence). The CDR3 totals 12 residues. V lost 3 bases to trimming and J lost 4 bases, with 9 bases between them.

As regards this clonotype: A much larger clone lies a single base off, so this may be a read error. The chain joins TRBV7-9 to TRBJ2-1; D is perhaps TRBD1 (6 bases). CDR3 length: 14 amino acids. CDR1 and CDR2 from the germline V gene are SEHNR and FQNEAQ (reference sequence). The V end was cut by 7 bases, the J end by 6 bases, with 16 bases between. CDR3 in amino acids: CASNYRTDFNEQFF. Written as DNA, the CDR3 is TGTGCCAGCAACTACCGGACAGACTTCAATGAGCAGTTCTTC.

This clonotype was seen ten or more times. The chain couples TRBV29-1 to TRBJ1-2; 7 nucleotides line up with TRBD1. Germline V CDR1 and CDR2: SQVTM, ANQGSEA. V gave up 4 bases and J gave up 4 bases; unmatched junction bases: 6. This CDR3 region has 13 residues. The CDR3 DNA sequence: TGCAGCGTTGGGGACAGTTCAATCTATGGCTACACCTTC. Protein product: CSVGDSSIYGYTF.

This clonotype was counted ten times or more. V usage is TRBV7-3 and J usage is TRBJ2-1; D may match TRBD1 or TRBD2 (5 bases each). The germline CDR1 and CDR2 sequences are SGHTA and FQGTGA. The V end was cut by 1 base, the J end by 0 bases, with 16 bases between. This CDR3 region has 18 residues. The CDR3: CASSLIGLGVSSYNEQFF. The CDR3 nucleotides read TGTGCCAGCAGCTTAATAGGTTTGGGGGTAAGCTCCTACAATGAGCAGTTCTTC.

This chain joins TRBV9 and TRBJ2-2; D not certain. The germline CDR1 and CDR2 sequences are SGDLS and YYNGEE. V gave up 5 bases and J gave up 5 bases, with 4 bases separating them. The CDR3 is 11 residues long. The CDR3 DNA follows: TGTGCCAGCAGTATAACCGGGGAGCTGTTTTTT. Residues: CASSITGELFF.

About this clonotype itself: A much larger clone is a single base away; this may be a read error. This sequence joins TRBV16 and TRBJ2-2, with 7 nucleotides matching TRBD1. This CDR3 contains 14 residues. Germline values: CDR1 KGHSY, CDR2 FQNENV. DNA for the CDR3: TGTGCCAGCAGCCAGACAGGGTCCACCCGGGAGCTGTTTTTT. This sequence encodes CASSQTGSTRELFF.

The table lists this clonotype with a count of one. V usage is TRBV4-1 and J usage is TRBJ2-7; D is tentatively TRBD1 or TRBD2 (6 bases each). Germline V gene lookup returns CDR1 MGHRA and CDR2 YSYEKL. CDR3 size: 13 residues. V dropped 4 bases and J dropped 4 bases, with 11 bases sitting between them. CDR3 region: CASSPTGTYEQYF. CDR3 DNA sequence: TGCGCCAGCAGCCCCACAGGGACTTACGAGCAGTACTTC.

The chain recombines TRBV18 with TRBJ1-4; TRBD1 aligns across 10 bases. Trimming took 3 bases from V and 6 from J; bases not matched to a gene: 10. CDR1 and CDR2 from the germline V gene are KGHSH and LQKENI. This CDR3 has 17 amino acids. DNA for the CDR3: TGTGCCAGCTCACCGGACATCAGGACAGGGGGTGATGAAAAACTGTTTTTT. This gives the protein CASSPDIRTGGDEKLFF.

This clonotype was seen only a few times. The V and J genes are TRBV30 and TRBJ1-5, with TRBD1 matching over 10 bases. V shed 0 bases, J shed 5 bases, and the junction held 4 bases outside the gene matches. The CDR3 is made up of 15 amino acids. CDR1 and CDR2 from the germline V gene are GTSNPN and SVGIG (reference sequence). The CDR3 loop is CAWSVRGTGDQPQHF. Written as DNA, the CDR3 is TGTGCCTGGAGTGTAAGGGGGACAGGGGATCAGCCCCAGCATTTT.

This clonotype counts as medium-sized. The gene calls are TRBV7-6 and TRBJ2-2; TRBD2 aligns across 12 bases. The junction had 7 bases not matched to a gene; V was cut back by 1 base and J by 4 bases. Germline CDR1 SGHVS, CDR2 FNYEAQ. This CDR3 comprises 18 residues. Written as DNA, the CDR3 is TGTGCCAGCAGCTTAGTACTAGCGGGGGGAACCTCCACCGGGGAGCTGTTTTTT. Protein: CASSLVLAGGTSTGELFF.

This rearrangement joins TRBV2 to TRBJ1-5; TRBD1 is a possible D gene (5 bases). This CDR3 is 15 amino acids long. The V gene lost 1 base and the J gene lost 2 bases, with 9 bases spanning the gap. Per the germline V gene, CDR1 is SNHLY and CDR2 is FYNNEI. CDR3: CASSEEAQGNQPQHF. CDR3 DNA: TGTGCCAGCAGTGAAGAAGCACAGGGCAATCAGCCCCAGCATTTT.

By sample fraction, this clonotype is medium-sized (0.01 to 0.1%). The rearrangement links TRBV19 to TRBJ2-1; 7 bases map to TRBD1. There are 16 residues in the CDR3. With 6 bases clipped from V and 2 bases from J, the junction kept 10 bases outside the gene matches. From germline, CDR1 is LNHDA and CDR2 SQIVND (reference sequence). In nucleotides, the CDR3 is TGTGCCAGTAGACCGACGGGACAGCCGCCCTACAATGAGCAGTTCTTC. It translates to CASRPTGQPPYNEQFF.

Notes on this clonotype: This may stem from a read error, because a much larger clone lies one nucleotide away. The rearrangement joins TRBV12-3 or TRBV12-4 to TRBJ2-1; D is unclear. Trimming shortened V by 5 bases and J by 8 bases, and 25 bases separated the two germline ends. The CDR3 has 17 amino acids. CDR3 in amino acids: CASSRSRSSTISDEQFF. CDR3 bases: TGTGCCAGCAGTCGCTCCCGCTCCTCCACTATAAGCGATGAGCAGTTCTTC.

The gene calls are TRBV4-3 and TRBJ2-1; 9 bases fit TRBD2. V dropped 2 bases and J dropped 4; count of bases not matched to a gene: 12. Germline values: CDR1 LGHNA, CDR2 YSLEER. CDR3 length: 18 residues. CDR3 DNA sequence: TGCGCCAGCAGCCAATACCAGCCCGGGACTAGCCTTTACAATGAGCAGTTCTTC. Its protein is CASSQYQPGTSLYNEQFF.

The gene calls are TRBV2 and TRBJ2-5; D call uncertain. Germline V gene sequence: CDR1 SNHLY, CDR2 FYNNEI. The CDR3 runs to 13 residues. The V and J ends lost 2 bases and 8 bases respectively, with 12 bases between them. CDR3 loop: CASSEPFKLTQYF. The CDR3 DNA reads TGTGCCAGCAGTGAACCTTTTAAGCTTACCCAGTACTTC.

The chain couples TRBV12-3 or TRBV12-4 to TRBJ2-3, with unresolved D. The V end was cut by 5 bases, the J end by 0 bases, with 3 bases between. This CDR3 contains 12 residues. The CDR3: CASSTSTDTQYF. Here the CDR3 DNA reads TGTGCCAGCAGTACTAGCACAGATACGCAGTATTTT.

The chain combines TRBV20-1 with TRBJ1-1; 7 bases match TRBD1. Losses at the gene ends were 5 bases for V and 1 base for J; bases not matched to a gene: 10. The CDR3 is 15 residues long. The V gene's germline CDR1 is DFQATT and CDR2 SNEGSKA (reference sequence). This chain's CDR3 is CSAANTGESNTEAFF. Written as DNA, the CDR3 is TGCAGTGCTGCAAATACAGGGGAGTCGAACACTGAAGCTTTCTTT.

This clonotype was seen only a few times. The rearrangement uses TRBV7-3 and TRBJ2-1; possibly TRBD2 for D (7 bases). The germline V and J ends were trimmed by 5 bases and 7 bases, with 21 bases remaining between them. CDR1 is SGHTA, CDR2 FQGTGA, per germline. The CDR3 has 16 amino acids. The DNA of the CDR3 is TGTGCCAGCAGCCCGGGGGCACTAGCGTTGGATAATGAGCAGTTCTTC. The encoded protein is CASSPGALALDNEQFF.

This clonotype was seen ten or more times. V gene TRBV4-2 combines with J gene TRBJ2-7; 11 bases agree with TRBD1. The length of the CDR3 is 15 residues. Germline V gives CDR1 LGHNA, CDR2 YNFKEQ. Trimming cost V 5 bases and J 5 bases; bases outside gene matches: 8. The CDR3 loop reads CASSKGQGVVHEQYF. The CDR3 nucleotides read TGTGCCAGCAGCAAGGGACAGGGGGTAGTCCACGAGCAGTACTTC.

V usage is TRBV14 and J usage is TRBJ2-1, with a tentative D call TRBD1 (6 bases). The CDR3 covers 14 residues. CDR1 SGHDN and CDR2 FVKESK come from the germline V gene. The V gene lost 7 bases and the J gene lost 7 bases, with 17 bases spanning the gap. CDR3 residues: CASNTRGFLNEQFF. CDR3 bases: TGTGCCAGCAACACAAGGGGGTTCCTAAATGAGCAGTTCTTC.

This clonotype was detected a few times. The CDR3 coding sequence is TGCGCCAGCAGCTTGCTCCCTGGCCCACAAGAGACCCAGTACTTC. This gives the protein CASSLLPGPQETQYF. This rearrangement joins TRBV5-1 to TRBJ2-5; D is uncertain. The CDR3 runs 15 residues. The germline gives CDR1 SGHRS, CDR2 YFSETQ. The ends were cut back, 1 base at V and 2 bases at J, with 12 bases in the middle.

This clonotype has just a few counts. This chain joins TRBV29-1 and TRBJ1-5; the D gene is possibly TRBD1 (5 bases). The V gene lost 5 bases and the J gene lost 5 bases, with 16 bases spanning the gap. The CDR3 length is 14 residues. Germline CDR1 and CDR2: SQVTM and ANQGSEA. CDR3 DNA sequence: TGCAGCGTTTCACAAGGGGATAACGATCAGCCCCAGCATTTT. It yields the protein CSVSQGDNDQPQHF.

V and J are TRBV2 and TRBJ2-7, with D tentatively TRBD1 (5 bases). The CDR3 extends over 15 amino acids. Germline V lookup: CDR1 SNHLY, CDR2 FYNNEI. Trimming shortened V by 7 bases and J by 0 bases, and 16 bases separated the two germline ends. The CDR3 region is CASTEGVGSSYEQYF. Written as DNA, the CDR3 is TGTGCCAGCACCGAAGGGGTCGGTAGCTCCTACGAGCAGTACTTC.

By frequency in the sample, this clonotype is medium-sized. V gene TRBV4-1 combines with J gene TRBJ2-7; 9 nucleotides agree with TRBD1. CDR3 size: 15 residues. V gave up 1 base and J gave up 7 bases; unmatched junction bases: 8. CDR1 and CDR2 (germline): MGHRA, YSYEKL. The CDR3: CASSQVQGAVREQYF. The CDR3 region has the DNA TGCGCCAGCAGCCAAGTACAGGGGGCGGTCCGGGAGCAGTACTTC.